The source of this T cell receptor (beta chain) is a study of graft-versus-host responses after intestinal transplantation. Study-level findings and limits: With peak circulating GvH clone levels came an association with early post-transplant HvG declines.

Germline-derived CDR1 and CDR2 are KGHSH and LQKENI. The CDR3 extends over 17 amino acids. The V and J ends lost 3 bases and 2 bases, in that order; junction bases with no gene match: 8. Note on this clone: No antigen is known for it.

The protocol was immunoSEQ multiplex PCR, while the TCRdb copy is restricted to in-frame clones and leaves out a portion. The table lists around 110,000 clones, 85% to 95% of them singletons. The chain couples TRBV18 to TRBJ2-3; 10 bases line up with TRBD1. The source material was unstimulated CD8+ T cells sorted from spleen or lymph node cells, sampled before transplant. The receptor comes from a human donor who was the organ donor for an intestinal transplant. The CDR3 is CASSPISGTGVTDTQYF. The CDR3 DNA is TGTGCCAGCTCACCGATATCCGGGACAGGGGTCACAGATACGCAGTATTTT. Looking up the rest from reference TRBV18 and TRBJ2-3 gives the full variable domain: NAGVMQNPRHLVRRRGQEARLRCSPMKGHSHVYWYRQLPEEGLKFMVYLQKENIIDESGMPKERFSAEFPKEGPSILRIQQVVRGDSAAYFCASSPISGTGVTDTQYFGPGTRLTVL.